This T cell receptor beta chain was recovered during a study of Ad26.COV2.S vaccination and SARS-CoV-2 variants. Study information: Once, or twice with 56 days between doses, Ad26.COV2.S was given intramuscularly. Study findings and constraints: It was vaccine recipients, not placebo recipients, who had the higher spike-specific TCR breadth. Vaccine and placebo recipients had similar non-spike TCR breadth.

Concerning this clone: Its target is not known.

The CDR3 spans 15 residues. The V gene lost 7 bases and the J gene lost 2 bases, with 17 bases spanning the gap. The germline V gene encodes CDR1 LNHDA and CDR2 SQIVND (reference sequence). Noted treatment: some 20 received Ad26.COV2.S at low or high dose, single or two shots; several received placebo; per-sample allocation not given. Sampling occurred on day 63 after the first vaccine or placebo injection. Whoever gave the sample was an adult aged 18-55 years in Boston. TCRdb keeps only in-frame clones here, not all; method: immunoSEQ multiplex PCR. The sample lists around 300,000 clones, roughly 91% occurring once.

The chain has TRBV19 and TRBJ1-2; D possibly corresponds to TRBD1 (5 bases). The specimen was peripheral blood, collected in a trial of Ad26.COV2.S vaccine versus placebo. The receptor's source is a person between 18 and 65 years old who received the Ad26.COV2.S COVID-19 vaccine or a placebo. The CDR3 sequence: CASTVRDARNYGYTF. In DNA form, the CDR3 reads TGTGCCAGTACTGTTAGGGACGCCCGCAACTATGGCTACACCTTC.